The rows below give T cell receptor beta chains drawn from one sample of a study of PD-1 blockade in mismatch repair-deficient tumors. TCRdb's copy holds only in-frame clones and misses some; the assay was immunoSEQ multiplex PCR. The sample holds roughly 120,000 clones; roughly 90% are singletons and the top ten take approximately 10%. The sequenced sample was peripheral blood, obtained 72 weeks after starting pembrolizumab. The receptors stem from an adult with mismatch repair-deficient cancer. The conserved cysteine and the conserved F or W are not part of the CDR3 here.

V gene: TRBV28; CDR3 protein: ASSPRTGRRDIQY
V gene: TRBV27; CDR3 protein: ASSLSFPSGPETQY
V gene: TRBV5-6; CDR3 protein: ASSGSPGTGELF
V gene: TRBV27; CDR3 protein: ASSLSGPYNEQF
V gene: TRBV7-9; CDR3 protein: ASSPLDRVNEQY
V gene: TRBV27; CDR3 protein: ASSPQPGLREQF
V gene: TRBV13; CDR3 protein: ASSTRTSPYNEQF
V gene: TRBV5-6; CDR3 protein: ASSLEEAGRAGELF
V gene: TRBV7-9; CDR3 protein: ASSGPRAGGNYGYT
V gene: TRBV10-3; CDR3 protein: ASSAGTGFNEQY
V gene: TRBV7-9; CDR3 protein: ASSSSGTSSYEQY
V gene: TRBV18; CDR3 protein: ASSPAGNTVRDEQY
V gene: TRBV4-1; CDR3 protein: ASSQDWEMAEAF
V gene: TRBV30; CDR3 protein: AWSATSGRHEQF
V gene: TRBV7-2; CDR3 protein: ASSLAGLGNEQF
V gene: TRBV6-5; CDR3 protein: ASGRSSYNEQF
V gene: TRBV5-4; CDR3 protein: ASSSSQGADNEQF
V gene: TRBV13; CDR3 protein: ASSLGAVGGYT
V gene: TRBV7-9; CDR3 protein: ASSLKQGRETQY
V gene: TRBV5-1; CDR3 protein: ASSSVGGSYEPQH
V gene: TRBV14; CDR3 protein: ASSQDPGTDSYEQY
V gene: TRBV6-6; CDR3 protein: ASGWGNSGSENEQF
V gene: TRBV19; CDR3 protein: ASTVGDPKGKLF
V gene: TRBV19; CDR3 protein: ASSTWNQPQH
V gene: TRBV7-8; CDR3 protein: ASSLSQEQY
V gene: TRBV6-1; CDR3 protein: ASSDRLREIGETQY
V gene: TRBV27; CDR3 protein: ASSPNSGKEQF
V gene: TRBV5-1; CDR3 protein: ASTSAAAEAF
V gene: TRBV6-5; CDR3 protein: ASSYSRTGWNGYT
V gene: TRBV25-1; CDR3 protein: ASSPGTGAYEQY
V gene: TRBV30; CDR3 protein: AWSGGDEQY
V gene: TRBV2; CDR3 protein: ASSEARGYNEQF
V gene: TRBV30; CDR3 protein: AWSTGYEQY
V gene: TRBV2; CDR3 protein: AIVTTPTYNEQF